Listed below are T cell receptor beta chains from one sample, sequenced in a study of blood T cell repertoires in COVID-19. Repertoires were generated with immunoSEQ multiplex PCR, while TCRdb's copy carries only in-frame clones and drops some. The sample has around 100,000 clones; roughly 85% are singletons. Input material: peripheral blood. All receptors come from a man aged 45-65 years in a cohort sampled during active COVID-19. Each CDR3 is given with its conserved first and last residue. The D gene is left open where the match is weak. Clone size is not always given. Where it is, it says once, few, many or a class for expanded clones.

D	size	V	J	CDR3	DNA
TRBD1	NA	TRBV7-9	TRBJ2-7	CASSLAAGQGSYEQYF	TGTGCCAGCAGCTTAGCGGCGGGACAGGGGTCCTACGAGCAGTACTTC
NA	NA	TRBV5-4	TRBJ2-2	CASSPSGTGTAGELFF	TGTGCCAGCAGCCCGAGCGGGACAGGAACGGCCGGGGAGCTGTTTTTT
NA	once	TRBV7-9	TRBJ2-1	CASSQKTAGAEQFF	TGTGCCAGCAGCCAGAAGACAGCTGGAGCGGAGCAGTTCTTC
TRBD1	NA	TRBV2	TRBJ2-2	CASSAERTGEGYTGELFF	TGTGCCAGCAGTGCCGAGAGGACAGGGGAGGGTTACACCGGGGAGCTGTTTTTT
TRBD1	NA	TRBV2	TRBJ1-1	CASSVGQGMTEAFF	TGTGCCAGCAGCGTGGGACAGGGGATGACTGAAGCTTTCTTT
NA	NA	TRBV4-3	TRBJ1-6	CASSQNQGTVSPLHF	TGCGCCAGCAGCCAGAATCAGGGGACGGTTTCACCCCTCCACTTT
TRBD1	NA	TRBV29-1	TRBJ1-1	CSVSWDRSTEAFF	TGCAGCGTCTCTTGGGACAGATCCACTGAAGCTTTCTTT
TRBD2	NA	TRBV5-1	TRBJ2-5	CASSLGPLAGVETQYF	TGCGCCAGCAGCTTGGGGCCGCTAGCGGGGGTTGAGACCCAGTACTTC
NA	NA	TRBV7-2	TRBJ1-5	CASSLDADQPQHF	TGTGCCAGCAGCTTAGATGCAGATCAGCCCCAGCATTTT
NA	NA	TRBV5-1	TRBJ1-1	CASSLDSRITEAFF	TGCGCCAGCAGCTTGGACAGTCGGATCACTGAAGCTTTCTTT
NA	NA	TRBV3-1/TRBV3-2	TRBJ2-1	CASSQEGRKQFF	TGTGCCAGCAGCCAAGAGGGGAGGAAGCAGTTCTTC
NA	NA	TRBV28	TRBJ1-5	CASSGAGHQPQHF	TGTGCCAGCAGTGGGGCGGGGCATCAGCCCCAGCATTTT
TRBD2	NA	TRBV7-8	TRBJ2-3	CASSLVVGLGSDTQYF	TGTGCCAGCAGCTTAGTTGTTGGACTAGGTTCAGATACGCAGTATTTT
NA	few	TRBV3-1/TRBV3-2	TRBJ1-5	CASSQDQGQGMQPQHF	TGTGCCAGCAGCCAAGATCAAGGCCAGGGGATGCAGCCCCAGCATTTT
TRBD1	NA	TRBV5-1	TRBJ2-5	CASSSGTGVGMETQYF	TGCGCCAGCAGCTCGGGGACAGGGGTCGGTATGGAGACCCAGTACTTC
NA	few	TRBV2	TRBJ2-2	CAAGGPGELFF	TGTGCCGCCGGGGGGCCCGGGGAGCTGTTTTTT
TRBD1	once	TRBV6-2/TRBV6-3	TRBJ1-6	CASSPRGTGNNSPLHF	TGTGCCAGCAGTCCACGCGGGACAGGGAATAATTCACCCCTCCACTTT
TRBD1	NA	TRBV5-5	TRBJ1-1	CASHHRDRGTEAFF	TGTGCCAGCCACCACCGGGACAGGGGCACTGAAGCTTTCTTT
NA	NA	TRBV24-1	TRBJ2-7	CATSAGTPSLYEQYF	TGTGCCACCAGTGCCGGGACACCGTCACTCTACGAGCAGTACTTC
NA	NA	TRBV28	TRBJ1-2	CASSEAGVYGYTF	TGTGCCAGCAGTGAGGCAGGGGTCTATGGCTACACCTTC
TRBD1	NA	TRBV2	TRBJ1-5	CASRAWDRGYQPQHF	TGTGCCAGCAGAGCCTGGGACAGGGGGTATCAGCCCCAGCATTTT
NA	NA	TRBV12-3/TRBV12-4	TRBJ1-1	CASSLWPNTEAFF	TGTGCCAGCAGTTTATGGCCGAACACTGAAGCTTTCTTT
NA	NA	TRBV5-8	TRBJ1-5	CASGQTNQPQHF	TGTGCCAGCGGACAGACTAATCAGCCCCAGCATTTT
TRBD1	NA	TRBV6-5	TRBJ1-2	CASSTDRVNGYTF	TGTGCCAGCAGTACCGACAGGGTGAATGGCTACACCTTC
NA	NA	TRBV3-1/TRBV3-2	TRBJ2-1	CASSQASNEQFF	TGTGCCAGCAGCCAAGCTTCCAATGAGCAGTTCTTC
NA	once	TRBV7-8	TRBJ2-3	CASSSITFTDTQYF	TGTGCCAGCAGCTCTATAACCTTCACAGATACGCAGTATTTT
NA	NA	TRBV11-2	TRBJ2-1	CASSLSQGSYNEQFF	TGTGCCAGCAGCTTAAGTCAGGGGTCCTACAATGAGCAGTTCTTC
NA	NA	TRBV2	TRBJ1-4	CASSEQPMGTEKLFF	TGTGCCAGCAGTGAGCAGCCGATGGGCACTGAAAAACTGTTTTTT
TRBD1	NA	TRBV5-1	TRBJ1-6	CASSEGQTNSPLHF	TGCGCCAGCAGCGAGGGACAGACTAATTCACCCCTCCACTTT
TRBD2	NA	TRBV10-3	TRBJ2-2	CAISEKGEGSGELFF	TGTGCCATCAGTGAAAAAGGGGAGGGGTCCGGGGAGCTGTTTTTT
TRBD1	NA	TRBV5-1	TRBJ2-1	CASSAGQGLGEQFF	TGCGCCAGCAGCGCGGGACAGGGTTTGGGTGAGCAGTTCTTC
NA	NA	TRBV6-5	TRBJ2-1	CASSYSMSDEQFF	TGTGCCAGTAGTTACTCGATGAGCGATGAGCAGTTCTTC